This T cell receptor beta chain comes out of a study of response to subunit inactivated influenza vaccine. Study-level findings and limits: Authors suggested each seasonal flu vaccination may recruit only limited numbers of new T cells.

TCRdb redid the calling of the RT-PCR reads with MiXCR, one entry per CDR3 protein. Altogether 530,000 or so distinct CDR3 sequences are present, 14% being singletons, with the ten largest covering roughly 10%. On this clonotype itself: The target antigen is unknown.

Sequencing used PBMCs from blood, obtained about 13 days after vaccination. This receptor was taken from a man aged 45-60 years who received an inactivated influenza vaccine.

As DNA, the CDR3 is TGCGCCAGCAGCCGAGGCGGCGGGACGGACCCCTCGGGAAAACTGTTTTTT. Protein: CASSRGGGTDPSGKLFF. This sequence joins TRBV4-1 and TRBJ1-4, with D maybe TRBD1 (5 bases). Germline V gene data show CDR1 as MGHRA and CDR2 as YSYEKL. The CDR3 consists of 17 residues. Trimming left V 4 bases short and J 10 bases short, with 25 bases between.